This T cell receptor (beta chain) was profiled in a study of graft-versus-host responses after intestinal transplantation. Study information: Every one of the recipients received anti-thymocyte globulin induction and afterwards took tacrolimus and steroids for approximately three years. The study's findings and limits: Recipient-marrow GvH clones were detected, some having first appeared in ileum or blood. Subjects displaying graft-donor T cell macrochimerism possessed elevated graft-versus-host to host-versus-graft clonal ratios inside allografts. Early HvG declines after transplant were associated with peak circulating GvH clone levels.

Concerning this clone: No antigen is known for it.

This table comes from immunoSEQ multiplex PCR, and its TCRdb copy is limited to in-frame clones, with some not included. In the table there are under 100,000 clones, approximately 94% of which are singletons. This CDR3 spans 16 amino acids. V trimming: 0 bases; J trimming: 9 bases; junction bases outside the gene matches: 13. Germline lookup yields CDR1 MGHRA and CDR2 YSYEKL. The sequences come from unstimulated CD4+ T cells sorted from spleen or lymph node cells, collected before transplant. This chain joins TRBV4-1 and TRBJ2-5; 7 positions match TRBD1. The receptor was derived from a human donor who was the organ donor for an intestinal transplant. CDR3 bases: TGCGCCAGCAGCCAAGATCCGGACAGGTACCAGGGGGCCCAGTACTTC. This codes for CASSQDPDRYQGAQYF.